The 32 T cell receptor beta chains in this list originate from one sample, sequenced in a study of CD8+CD57+ T cells in acquired aplastic anemia. Genomic DNA, serving as template, underwent TCR beta VDJ and CDR3 profiling. MiXCR, run by TCRdb on the reads, gives a single entry per CDR3 protein. The sample contains 190,000 or so distinct CDR3 sequences, approximately 60% of which appear only once. Sequenced sample: sorted CD4+, CD8+, or CD8+CD57+ T cells (not recorded which) from PBMCs. These receptors were obtained from a human donor in good health.

The chain combines TRBV25-1 with TRBJ1-2; D unresolved. This CDR3 has 10 residues. V lost 6 bases and J 6 bases, leaving 5 bases between the germline ends. Germline values: CDR1 MGHDK, CDR2 SYGVNS. CDR3 loop: CASRGHGYTF. In DNA, the CDR3 is TGTGCCAGCAGGGGTCATGGCTACACCTTC.

Only a few counts were recorded for this clonotype. The CDR3 sequence is CASSLEAINEQYF. The CDR3 DNA follows: TGTGCCAGCAGCTTAGAAGCTATTAACGAGCAGTACTTC. The V and J genes are TRBV7-2 and TRBJ2-7, with D hard to call. This CDR3 region has 13 residues. The germline V and J ends were trimmed by 1 base and 5 bases, with 9 bases remaining between them. CDR1 and CDR2 from the germline V gene are SGHTA and FQGNSA.

CDR3 residues: CSARDAGDEKLFF. The CDR3 region has the DNA TGCAGTGCTAGAGACGCGGGCGATGAAAAACTGTTTTTT. The chain employs TRBV20-1 and TRBJ1-4; D gene ambiguous. Germline CDR1 reads DFQATT; CDR2 reads SNEGSKA (reference sequence). Trimming shortened V by 0 bases and J by 6 bases, and 8 bases separated the two germline ends. This CDR3 is 13 amino acids long.

The J gene is TRBJ2-2, the V gene TRBV20-1, with D hard to call. The germline V gene encodes CDR1 DFQATT and CDR2 SNEGSKA (reference sequence). There are 12 residues in the CDR3. Trimming took off 3 bases at V and 3 bases at J, with 5 bases between the two ends. This CDR3 reads CSARQHTGELFF. The CDR3 DNA reads TGCAGTGCTAGGCAGCACACCGGGGAGCTGTTTTTT.

This sequence joins TRBV29-1 and TRBJ2-3; 13 bases align to TRBD2. The CDR3 extends over 15 amino acids. Germline V gene sequence: CDR1 SQVTM, CDR2 ANQGSEA. The J segment lost 6 bases and the V segment lost 6 bases, leaving 9 bases of the junction unmatched. CDR3 DNA: TGCAGCGTGGGAGGACGGACTAGCGGGAGTGATACGCAGTATTTT. Translating it yields CSVGGRTSGSDTQYF.

The chain employs TRBV20-1 and TRBJ2-7, with 8 bases that match TRBD2. Germline assignment: CDR1 DFQATT and CDR2 SNEGSKA (reference sequence). This CDR3 region has 15 residues. V was clipped by 2 bases and J by 5 bases; unmatched bases: 11. CDR3 region: CSARPPTSVGDEQYF. CDR3 nucleotides: TGCAGTGCTAGACCACCGACTAGCGTCGGGGACGAGCAGTACTTC.

A few counts support this clonotype. This chain uses TRBV27 with TRBJ2-3; 8 nucleotides agree with TRBD1. V shed 5 bases and J 4 bases; nucleotides not matched to a gene: 11. There are 16 residues in the CDR3. The germline CDR1 and CDR2 sequences are MNHEY and SMNVEV (reference sequence). CDR3 amino acids: CASSHGAGGVSDTQYF. The DNA of the CDR3 is TGTGCCAGCAGTCATGGGGCAGGGGGCGTCTCAGATACGCAGTATTTT.

The chain joins TRBV2 to TRBJ2-2; D might be TRBD2 (6 bases). The ends were cut back, 6 bases at V and 5 bases at J, with 16 bases in the middle. CDR3 length: 15 amino acids. Germline V gene sequence: CDR1 SNHLY, CDR2 FYNNEI. CDR3 in DNA: TGTGCCAGCAGCCCTTCATCCGGGACTACCGGGGAGCTGTTTTTT. Translated, it gives CASSPSSGTTGELFF.

This chain joins TRBV25-1 and TRBJ1-2, with D possibly TRBD1 on 6 matching bases. Germline CDR1 MGHDK, CDR2 SYGVNS. V was shortened by 6 bases and J by 8 bases, with 19 bases between the two germline ends. This CDR3 is built from 14 residues. This CDR3 reads CASSPPGGIRGYTF. The CDR3 coding sequence is TGTGCCAGCAGCCCTCCGGGGGGCATAAGGGGCTACACCTTC.

The chain has TRBV7-2 and TRBJ2-3; the match to TRBD2 covers 13 bases. Unmatched junction bases numbered 7, after V lost 6 bases and J lost 1 base. This CDR3 is 17 amino acids long. The germline CDR1 and CDR2 sequences are SGHTA and FQGNSA. The CDR3 spells CASSRPGLAGGTDTQYF. CDR3 sequence (DNA): TGTGCCAGCAGTCGTCCCGGACTAGCGGGGGGCACAGATACGCAGTATTTT.

The V call is TRBV7-2, the J call TRBJ2-5; TRBD1 is a possible D gene (6 bases). The germline CDR1 and CDR2 sequences are SGHTA and FQGNSA. V was shortened by 5 bases and J by 2 bases, with 6 bases between the two germline ends. The CDR3 totals 12 residues. CDR3 sequence reads: CASSGQQETQYF. As DNA, the CDR3 is TGTGCCAGCAGCGGACAGCAAGAGACCCAGTACTTC.

The chain employs TRBV7-9 and TRBJ1-2, with unresolved D. The CDR3 has 13 amino acids. Germline V gene sequence: CDR1 SEHNR, CDR2 FQNEAQ (reference sequence). Trimming pared 3 bases from V and 1 base from J, leaving 6 bases between. The CDR3 DNA reads as TGTGCCAGCAGCTTTGATCTTAACTATGGCTACACCTTC. Its translation is CASSFDLNYGYTF.

The sample holds many counts of this clonotype. The rearrangement joins TRBV29-1 to TRBJ1-2, with no clear D. The CDR3 spans 11 residues. CDR1 and CDR2 from the germline V gene are SQVTM and ANQGSEA. V lost 4 bases and J lost 4, with 7 bases in between. The CDR3 DNA is TGCAGCGTTGTCGAGGCCTATGGCTACACCTTC. This codes for CSVVEAYGYTF.

This clonotype was seen ten or more times. The V and J genes are TRBV5-5 and TRBJ2-7, with D possibly being TRBD1 or TRBD2 (5 bases each). V lost 4 bases and J lost 5, with 13 bases in between. The germline V gene encodes CDR1 SGHKS and CDR2 YYEKEE (reference sequence). The CDR3 has 13 amino acids. The CDR3 region has the DNA TGTGCCAGCAGCATAACGGGACCAAACGAGCAGTACTTC. Translated: CASSITGPNEQYF.

The V and J genes are TRBV5-1 and TRBJ2-3, with 9 nucleotides matching TRBD2. The germline V gene encodes CDR1 SGHRS and CDR2 YFSETQ. With 5 bases clipped from V and 2 bases from J, the junction kept 6 bases outside the gene matches. The CDR3 is made up of 15 amino acids. CDR3 amino acids: CASRYSGGATDTQYF. CDR3 nucleotide sequence: TGCGCCAGCAGATATAGCGGGGGAGCCACAGATACGCAGTATTTT.

This clonotype has only one observation. The chain has TRBV20-1 and TRBJ2-5, with a possible D match to TRBD2 (7 bases). The CDR3 consists of 17 residues. From germline, CDR1 is DFQATT and CDR2 SNEGSKA (reference sequence). Trimming removed 0 bases from V and 3 bases from J, with 20 bases in between. CDR3 sequence (DNA): TGCAGTGCTAGAGATAGGGGGGGACGGGGGGCCAAAGAGACCCAGTACTTC. Translation gives CSARDRGGRGAKETQYF.

The chain couples TRBV11-2 to TRBJ2-7; 7 bases are a match to TRBD1. With 5 bases clipped from V and 3 bases from J, the junction kept 10 bases outside the gene matches. Germline assignment: CDR1 SGHAT and CDR2 FQNNGV. The CDR3 runs to 15 residues. In DNA form, the CDR3 reads TGTGCCAGCAGCGGAATCGGGACAGATATCTACGAGCAGTACTTC. This gives the protein CASSGIGTDIYEQYF.

The chain links TRBV20-1 to TRBJ2-5; 14 nucleotides line up with TRBD2. The CDR3 is 15 amino acids. Germline CDR1 reads DFQATT; CDR2 reads SNEGSKA (reference sequence). Trimming cost V 3 bases and J 5 bases; bases outside gene matches: 5. CDR3 in DNA: TGCAGTGCTAGGGGACTAGCGGGAGTAGTCGAGACCCAGTACTTC. This gives the protein CSARGLAGVVETQYF.

V is TRBV27 and J is TRBJ1-1; D is unclear. The CDR3 consists of 14 residues. V gave up 2 bases and J gave up 3 bases, with 10 bases separating them. The germline CDR1 and CDR2 sequences are MNHEY and SMNVEV (reference sequence). The CDR3 DNA reads TGTGCCAGCAGTTTAGGACCGGGTTACACTGAAGCTTTCTTT. As protein: CASSLGPGYTEAFF.

With regard to this clonotype: Germline and junction disagree at one end, which may indicate a read error. V and J are TRBV6-1 and TRBJ1-2; D unclear. Germline V gene sequence: CDR1 MNHNS, CDR2 SASEGT. This CDR3 contains 16 residues. The CDR3, as DNA: TGTGCCATCAGTTACTCGACGGGTGCATTGGGCTATGGCTACACCTTC. This codes for CAISYSTGALGYGYTF.

The rearrangement uses TRBV7-3 and TRBJ2-5, with D possibly being TRBD2 (6 bases). CDR1 and CDR2 from the germline V gene are SGHTA and FQGTGA. Between the trimmed V and J ends, which lost 3 bases and 4 bases, there was a span of 18 bases. This CDR3 is built from 16 residues. This CDR3 is CASSLGGATRVETQYF. CDR3 sequence (DNA): TGTGCCAGCAGCTTGGGAGGTGCAACGAGGGTAGAGACCCAGTACTTC.

In this sample, this clonotype turned up a few times. The chain recombines TRBV20-1 with TRBJ2-7; no clear D. Germline assignment: CDR1 DFQATT and CDR2 SNEGSKA (reference sequence). This CDR3 contains 12 residues. V was clipped by 0 bases and J by 4 bases, with 7 bases between them. The DNA of the CDR3 is TGCAGTGCTAGAGATATCGGGTACGAGCAGTACTTC. This sequence encodes CSARDIGYEQYF.

For this clonotype: One end of the junction fails to match germline, which may point to a read error. The V and J genes are TRBV27 and TRBJ2-1; D might be TRBD1 (5 bases). Germline V gene lookup returns CDR1 MNHEY and CDR2 SMNVEV (reference sequence). The CDR3 contains 13 residues. In DNA form, the CDR3 reads TGTGCCAGCAGTATCGACAGCTACGATGAGCAGTTCTTC. This encodes CASSIDSYDEQFF.

The rearrangement links TRBV10-3 to TRBJ1-2; D gene ambiguous. The CDR3 totals 14 residues. CDR1 and CDR2 (germline): ENHRY, SYGVKD. V lost 2 bases and J lost 2, with 9 bases in between. CDR3 sequence reads: CAISEVQDNYGYTF. The CDR3 coding sequence is TGTGCCATCAGTGAGGTTCAGGACAACTATGGCTACACCTTC.

This rearrangement joins TRBV7-2 to TRBJ2-7; 8 bases match TRBD1. This CDR3 contains 15 residues. CDR1 is SGHTA, CDR2 FQGNSA, per germline. Trimming removed 3 bases from V and 2 bases from J; junction bases left unmatched: 6. This CDR3 is CASSLGQVGTYEQYF. The DNA for the CDR3 is TGTGCCAGCAGCTTGGGACAGGTAGGGACCTACGAGCAGTACTTC.

The chain links TRBV7-9 to TRBJ1-1; D uncertain. Trimming removed 4 bases from V and 4 bases from J, with 13 bases in between. Germline CDR1 reads SEHNR; CDR2 reads FQNEAQ (reference sequence). CDR3 length: 14 amino acids. The CDR3 DNA follows: TGTGCCAGCAGCTCCACGGCGTGGACCACTGAAGCTTTCTTT. Translation gives CASSSTAWTTEAFF.

With regard to this clonotype: This clone may be a read error of a much larger clone one base away. The chain has TRBV5-8 and TRBJ2-1, with unresolved D. The CDR3 length is 15 residues. Germline CDR1 is SGHTS and CDR2 is YDEGEE. CDR3 sequence (DNA): TGTGCCAGCAGCGCCACCCCTCTAGACCACAATGGGCAGTTCTTC. The encoded protein is CASSATPLDHNGQFF. The entire variable domain, with the rest obtained from reference TRBV5-8 and TRBJ2-1, is as follows: EAGVTQSPTHLIKTRGQQATLRCSPISGHTSVYWYQQALGLGLQFLLWYDEGEERNRGNFPPRFSGRQFPNYSSELNVNALELEDSALYLCASSATPLDHNGQFFGPGTRLTVL.

The chain recombines TRBV7-8 with TRBJ2-1; the match to TRBD2 covers 7 bases. Unmatched junction bases numbered 13, after V lost 4 bases and J lost 10 bases. The CDR3 consists of 15 residues. Germline V lookup: CDR1 SGHVS, CDR2 FQNEAQ. CDR3 sequence reads: CASSWTSGAAYEQFF. For the CDR3, the DNA is TGTGCCAGCAGCTGGACCAGCGGGGCTGCTTACGAGCAGTTCTTC.

A single count supports this clonotype. The chain combines TRBV12-5 with TRBJ1-1; D is perhaps TRBD1 (6 bases). With 0 bases removed from V and 6 bases from J, the gap between germline ends came to 8 bases. Per germline, CDR1 LGHNT and CDR2 FRNRAP. The CDR3 spans 13 residues. For the CDR3, the DNA is TGTGCTAGTGGTTTGGTACGGGGGCCTGAAGCTTTCTTT. It yields the protein CASGLVRGPEAFF.

This clonotype was seen only a few times. This rearrangement joins TRBV10-3 to TRBJ2-6, with D perhaps TRBD2 (5 bases). This CDR3 region has 13 residues. The V gene lost 8 bases and the J gene lost 1 base, with 6 bases spanning the gap. Germline values: CDR1 ENHRY, CDR2 SYGVKD. The DNA of the CDR3 is TGTGCCATCTCGGGGTCTGGGGCCAACGTCCTGACTTTC. This codes for CAISGSGANVLTF.

This chain links TRBV6-5 with TRBJ1-6; D gene unclear. The CDR3 covers 14 residues. Germline loops: CDR1 MNHEY, CDR2 SVGAGI. Trimming shortened V by 2 bases and J by 9 bases, and 11 bases separated the two germline ends. The CDR3 region is CASSYPMGISPLHF. In DNA form, the CDR3 reads TGTGCCAGCAGTTACCCCATGGGGATTTCACCCCTCCACTTT.

This chain connects TRBV7-9 to TRBJ1-2; D is possibly TRBD1 (5 bases). Trimming shortened V by 1 base and J by 7 bases, and 13 bases separated the two germline ends. Germline V gene lookup returns CDR1 SEHNR and CDR2 FQNEAQ (reference sequence). The CDR3 is made up of 14 amino acids. CDR3: CASSLERDAAGYTF. In DNA form, the CDR3 reads TGTGCCAGCAGCTTAGAAAGGGACGCAGCTGGCTACACCTTC.